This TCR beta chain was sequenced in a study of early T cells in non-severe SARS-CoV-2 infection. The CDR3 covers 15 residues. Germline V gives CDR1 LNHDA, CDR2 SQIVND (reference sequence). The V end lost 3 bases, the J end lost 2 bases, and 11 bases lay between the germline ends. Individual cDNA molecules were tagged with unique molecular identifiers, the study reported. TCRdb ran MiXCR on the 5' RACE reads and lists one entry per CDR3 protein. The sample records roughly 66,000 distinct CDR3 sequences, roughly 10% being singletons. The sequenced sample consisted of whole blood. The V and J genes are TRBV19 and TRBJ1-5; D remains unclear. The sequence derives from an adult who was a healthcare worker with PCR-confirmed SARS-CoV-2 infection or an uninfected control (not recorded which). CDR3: CASSILRTGNQPQHF. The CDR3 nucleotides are TGTGCCAGTAGTATTTTAAGGACGGGCAATCAGCCCCAGCATTTT.